Listed below are T cell receptor beta chains from one sample, sequenced in a study of blood T cell repertoires in COVID-19. Sequencing was performed with immunoSEQ multiplex PCR; in TCRdb, only in-frame clones are kept and a portion is missing. The data hold 250,000 to 300,000 clones, with roughly 91% observed a single time. The sequenced sample was peripheral blood. These TCRs come from a woman aged 30 to 39 with COVID-19, enrolled during active disease. Both conserved end residues are part of each CDR3. D genes are given only for firm matches. Clone size, where shown, is once, few, many, or a class for clones that have expanded.

.,.,TRBV5-3,TRBJ1-4,TGTGCCAGAAGCTTGGCCCATTGGGGAGGGTATCATAATGAAAAACTGTTTTTT,CARSLAHWGGYHNEKLFF
.,.,TRBV11-2,TRBJ1-5,TGTGCCAGCAGCTTAATCCCGGAAGGGGGGCCCCAGCATTTT,CASSLIPEGGPQHF
.,.,TRBV5-6,TRBJ1-2,TGTGCCAGCAGCTTGGCCCTTGAGGGTTTCGGCTACACCTTC,CASSLALEGFGYTF
TRBD1,.,TRBV2,TRBJ1-1,TGTGCCAGCGACGGGGACAGGCTGTTTCGCCATGACACTGAAGCTTTCTTT,CASDGDRLFRHDTEAFF
TRBD1,once,TRBV28,TRBJ2-4,TGTGCCAGCAGTAACCCGGGACAGGGGGTAGCCAAAAACATTCAGTACTTC,CASSNPGQGVAKNIQYF
.,.,TRBV19,TRBJ1-1,TGTGCCAGTAGTGTGGTTCTAGGGAACACTGAAGCTTTCTTT,CASSVVLGNTEAFF
TRBD1,once,TRBV5-1,TRBJ1-1,TGCGCCAGCAGCCGTGACAGGGCGGACACTGAAGCTTTCTTT,CASSRDRADTEAFF
TRBD1,.,TRBV15,TRBJ1-2,TGTGCCACCAGCACGGACAGGGCTAATGGCTACACCTTC,CATSTDRANGYTF
TRBD1,.,TRBV11-2,TRBJ1-3,TGTGCCAGCAGCACCCGGACAGGGGGTAGAAACACCATATATTTT,CASSTRTGGRNTIYF
TRBD2,.,TRBV14,TRBJ2-1,TGTGCCAGCAGCCCGACTAGCGGGATGTCTGGGGATGAGCAGTTCTTC,CASSPTSGMSGDEQFF
TRBD1,.,TRBV4-2,TRBJ2-1,TGTGCCAGCAGCCAAGGGGCAGGGACAGGGATAAGCAATGAGCAGTTCTTC,CASSQGAGTGISNEQFF
.,.,TRBV14,TRBJ2-2,TGTGCCAGCAGCCGAACGGGACTCTCCGCCGGGGAGCTGTTTTTT,CASSRTGLSAGELFF
.,.,TRBV11-2,TRBJ2-5,TGTGCCAGCAGCGGAACATGGACACTCCAAGAGACCCAGTACTTC,CASSGTWTLQETQYF
.,.,TRBV7-2,TRBJ2-7,TGTGCCAGCAGCTCGACAGGACTAGGGTTCCCCTACGAGCAGTACTTC,CASSSTGLGFPYEQYF
.,.,TRBV5-1,TRBJ2-4,TGCGCCAGCAGCTTCGGGCGGGGTTACCACCCAGAAGCCAAAAACATTCAGTACTTC,CASSFGRGYHPEAKNIQYF
.,.,TRBV6-1,TRBJ1-2,TGTGCCAGCAGTGTATACAGTTTAGGGGGTTGGTATGGCTACACCTTC,CASSVYSLGGWYGYTF
TRBD2,.,TRBV3-1/TRBV3-2,TRBJ2-5,TGTGCCAGCAGCCCCGGGGGGCGGGGGGGCCCGTCCCAAGAGACCCAGTACTTC,CASSPGGRGGPSQETQYF
TRBD1,.,TRBV11-1,TRBJ1-6,TGTGCCAGCAGCTTTGGGGGACAGGGAATAAGCTCACCCCTCCACTTT,CASSFGGQGISSPLHF
.,few,TRBV12-2,TRBJ1-1,TGTGCAAGTCGCTCGAGCGGCTGCCAGGCTATTGAAGCTTTCTTT,CASRSSGCQAIEAFF
.,.,TRBV6-5,TRBJ1-6,TGTGCCAGCAGTTACTCATCCGGGAGGGCTTCACCCCTCCACTTT,CASSYSSGRASPLHF
.,.,TRBV27,TRBJ1-2,TGTGCCAGCAGGTACTACTATGCAACAGGGTACGGCTACACCTTC,CASRYYYATGYGYTF
.,.,TRBV27,TRBJ1-6,TGTGCCAGCAGTTTAAACGCAGGGTTAAATTCACCCCTCCACTTT,CASSLNAGLNSPLHF
.,.,TRBV5-4,TRBJ1-2,TGTGCCAGCAGCTCCGACAGCTATAACTATGGCTACACCTTC,CASSSDSYNYGYTF
.,.,TRBV5-1,TRBJ2-3,TGCGCCAGCAGCTTGGCAGGGGGGAGCACAGATACGCAGTATTTT,CASSLAGGSTDTQYF
TRBD1,.,TRBV6-4,TRBJ2-5,TGTGCCGCACGGGACAGCCAAGAGACCCAGTACTTC,CAARDSQETQYF
TRBD2,.,TRBV5-1,TRBJ2-1,TGCGCCAGCAGCTCGACGACTAGCGGGGGGAATGAGCAGTTCTTC,CASSSTTSGGNEQFF
.,.,TRBV10-2,TRBJ1-1,TGCGCCAGCAGTGTTAGGGAGACTGAAGCTTTCTTT,CASSVRETEAFF
.,once,TRBV5-1,TRBJ2-7,TGCGCCAGCAGCTTCGAGCGGTCCTACGAGCAGTACTTC,CASSFERSYEQYF
.,few,TRBV12-5,TRBJ2-7,TGTGCTAGTGGTTTGAGGGGACCAGGGGTCTCCTACGAGCAGTACTTC,CASGLRGPGVSYEQYF
.,once,TRBV5-6,TRBJ2-1,TGTGCCAGCAGTAATAACCCGGGACACCCTGTCAATGAGCAGTTCTTC,CASSNNPGHPVNEQFF
TRBD1,.,TRBV18,TRBJ1-4,TGTGCCAGCTCACCAAACAGGGGAGGTGAAAAACTGTTTTTT,CASSPNRGGEKLFF
TRBD2,.,TRBV18,TRBJ2-3,TGTGCCAGCTCACCAACTAGCGGGGAAGATACGCAGTATTTT,CASSPTSGEDTQYF
TRBD2,.,TRBV27,TRBJ2-1,TGTGCCAGCAAGGTTACGGGGGGGCCGGGCAATGAGCAGTTCTTC,CASKVTGGPGNEQFF
TRBD2,.,TRBV7-4,TRBJ2-1,TGTGCCAGCAGCTTACCGACTAGCGGGGCCTACAATGAGCAGTTCTTC,CASSLPTSGAYNEQFF
.,.,TRBV28,TRBJ1-2,TGTGCCAGCAGGTTATCCAGGGCCTATGGCTACACCTTC,CASRLSRAYGYTF
.,.,TRBV7-9,TRBJ2-2,TGTGCCAGCAGTCTGGCCACCGGGGAGCTGTTTTTT,CASSLATGELFF
TRBD1,.,TRBV5-4,TRBJ1-2,TGTGCCAGCAGCGTCGGACAGGTGGGCCTCTATGGCTACACCTTC,CASSVGQVGLYGYTF
TRBD2,.,TRBV4-2,TRBJ2-3,TGTGCCAGCAGCCAACGTGGGACTAGCGGGGCCACAGATACGCAGTATTTT,CASSQRGTSGATDTQYF
.,.,TRBV16,TRBJ1-2,TGTGCCAGCAGCCACCCGTGGTTAGAGGACTATGGCTACACCTTC,CASSHPWLEDYGYTF
TRBD1,.,TRBV19,TRBJ2-3,TGTGCCACCGGACAGGGGATTGGCACAGATACGCAGTATTTT,CATGQGIGTDTQYF
.,.,TRBV15,TRBJ2-5,TGTGCCACCAGCAAGCTAGCGGAGGGGGAAGAGACCCAGTACTTC,CATSKLAEGEETQYF
TRBD1,.,TRBV2,TRBJ2-7,TGTGCCATAGGGACAGACCCCTACGAGCAGTACTTC,CAIGTDPYEQYF
.,.,TRBV7-2,TRBJ1-1,TGTGCCAGCAGCTTCCCGGAGAGGAACACTGAAGCTTTCTTT,CASSFPERNTEAFF
TRBD2,.,TRBV4-1,TRBJ2-1,TGCGCCAGCAGCTTTAGACTAGCGGGGGGGCTTAGCAATGAGCAGTTCTTC,CASSFRLAGGLSNEQFF
.,.,TRBV28,TRBJ1-2,TGTGCCAGCAGCCGCTGGGAGGATGGCTACACCTTC,CASSRWEDGYTF
TRBD1,.,TRBV7-9,TRBJ2-7,TGTGCCAGCAGCTTAGTAGAGGGGGCCACGGAGCAGTACTTC,CASSLVEGATEQYF
TRBD1,.,TRBV19,TRBJ2-2,TGTGCCAGTAGCCACCAAGGGGGCAGGAGTACCGGGGAGCTGTTTTTT,CASSHQGGRSTGELFF
.,.,TRBV24-1,TRBJ2-5,TGTGCCACCAGTGATCGGGGTGGGGAGACCCAGTACTTC,CATSDRGGETQYF
.,.,TRBV11-2,TRBJ1-5,TGTGCCAGCAGCTTGGGGGGCGGGGGGATTGGTCAGCCCCAGCATTTT,CASSLGGGGIGQPQHF
.,.,TRBV3-1/TRBV3-2,TRBJ2-1,TGTGCCAGCAGCCAAGAGTCCAGTCCTTTCATCTTC,CASSQESSPFIF
TRBD1,.,TRBV11-2,TRBJ1-2,TGTGCCAGCAGCCCGGGACAGGTTGGTTTTGGCTACACCTTC,CASSPGQVGFGYTF
TRBD1,.,TRBV7-9,TRBJ1-1,TGTGCCAGCACCCAGGGACAGGGGTTTGACACTGAAGCTTTCTTT,CASTQGQGFDTEAFF
.,.,TRBV5-1,TRBJ2-7,TGCGCCAGCAGCCCGGACAGATCCGAGCAGTACTTC,CASSPDRSEQYF
TRBD2,few,TRBV7-9,TRBJ2-1,TGTGCCAGCAGCTTCTCGACTAGCGGGGGAGTTCATGAGCAGTTCTTC,CASSFSTSGGVHEQFF
.,.,TRBV24-1,TRBJ2-2,TGTGCCACCAAGGGGACGAACACCGGGGAGCTGTTTTTT,CATKGTNTGELFF
TRBD2,.,TRBV9,TRBJ2-1,TGTGCCAGCAGCGTAGGTAGTAGCGGGGGGGCTTATGAGCAGTTCTTC,CASSVGSSGGAYEQFF
TRBD1,once,TRBV7-8,TRBJ1-6,TGTGCCAGCAGCTTGGGGGACAGGGTAGATTCACCCCTCCACTTT,CASSLGDRVDSPLHF
TRBD2,.,TRBV10-2,TRBJ2-1,TGCGCCAGCAGGGGAAGCGGGGGGGGCCGATACAATGAGCAGTTCTTC,CASRGSGGGRYNEQFF
TRBD1,.,TRBV7-6,TRBJ2-2,TGTGCCAGCGTAAAGGGGGCGCGCACCGGGGAGCTGTTTTTT,CASVKGARTGELFF